This T cell receptor beta chain was sequenced for a study of cytomegalovirus exposure and HLA in healthy donors (dated 2017 in TCRdb). For the study in its entirety: According to an earlier analysis of a few hundred of the donors, 150 million to 200 million T cells yielded roughly 100 million unique TCR beta sequences and approximately 300 Gb of sequence data. An early release covering over 500 HLA-typed donors comprised around 300 gigabases of sequencing data and about 90 million unique TCR sequences. Among the approximately 430 genotyped donors, approximately 77% belonged to the genetic ancestry cluster associated with self-reported Caucasian donors. The study aimed to test whether signatures of past pathogen exposure could be identified by cataloging public T cell receptors. The study used immunosequencing to profile the T cell repertoires of hundreds of subjects and linked those repertoires to cytomegalovirus serostatus. Besides the first cohort of 666 subjects, a separate validation cohort made up of 90 to 150 different subjects was used. To predict cytomegalovirus infection status, the study combined high-throughput TCR immunosequencing, statistical association of individual TCRs with disease status, and machine learning. To study patterns of TCR occurrence, a later analysis re-analyzed previously published TCR beta repertoires from 650 to 750 donors and added high-resolution HLA genotyping. The later analysis used no new phenotypic data to find candidate immune exposures, relying instead on TCR beta sequences and their occurrence across donors. In an earlier analysis of 587 of the donors, high-throughput TCR beta sequencing was used to judge whether each TCR beta V gene segment behaved as functional or pseudogenic. Donor age, sex, ethnicity and CMV serostatus were collected together with the repertoire data. Genome-wide SNP genotypes for about 65% of the roughly 670 donors were used in a later genetic analysis, which treated that subset as a discovery cohort. Every repertoire in the discovery cohort had been generated on one and the same sequencing platform. Both class I and class II loci were covered by HLA typing, at four-digit resolution. The number of donors typed differed by locus, with 629-630 for A, B, C, DRB1 and DQB1, around 560 for DQA1, over 600 for DPA1, and some 470 for DPB1. Because of strong linkage in the cohort, five DR-DQ haplotypes were treated as single units for association and clustering. On average, around 240,000 unique TCR beta nucleotide sequences were sequenced per donor among 398 genotyped donors of the cohort, with roughly 20% of those sequences being non-productive.

About this clone itself: Which antigen it targets is not known. Per-base qualities were not stored, and no clone one base away is much larger.

Libraries were made using the immunoSEQ multiplex PCR assay. The multiplex PCR relied on a mix of 60 forward primers for TCR Vbeta segments and 13 reverse primers for TCR Jbeta segments. The CDR3 region of rearranged TCR beta genes was amplified from genomic DNA by a multiplex PCR assay. The Illumina HiSeq System was used to sequence the amplified TCR beta libraries as 87-base-pair reads. Per the source publication's procedure: Across the roughly 700 repertoires, a later analysis counted 78 million or so unique TCR beta chains, 9.5 million to 12 million of which were shared by at least two donors. Raw reads were error-corrected and collapsed into unique sequences with a nearest-neighbor algorithm that merged closely related sequences to remove PCR and sequencing errors. V, D and J gene segments were assigned by aligning CDR3 sequences to IMGT reference sequences. Each retained sequence needed at least a six-nucleotide match to both a V gene segment and a J gene segment. Rearrangements were called productive when the CDR3 lacked stop codons and stayed in frame with V and J; all others were non-productive. Following IMGT convention, CDR3 was defined as the stretch from the second conserved V-encoded cysteine to the conserved J-encoded phenylalanine. The earlier analysis of 500 to 600 of the donors excluded sequences that lacked an unambiguous match to a single V gene segment. In an earlier analysis of almost 600 of the donors, a V segment was called functional when productive rearrangements were above 56.7%, and segregating when the standard deviation between donors exceeded 5%. A statistical classification framework was built for diagnosing cytomegalovirus status from the catalog of TCR beta chain sequences. In a later analysis, V and J genes were assigned by comparing TCR nucleotide sequences against IMGT/GENE-DB human TR gene sequences. A later analysis assigned CDR3 sequences and most-parsimonious VDJ recombination scenarios with the TCRdist pipeline. In a later analysis, each TCR beta chain was defined by its CDR3 amino acid sequence together with its V-gene family, and reads without a unique V-gene family were excluded. In a later analysis, some 600 highly shared, low-generation-probability nucleotide sequences were removed to address suspected cross-contamination and a sequencing artifact. In a later analysis, a clonal expansion index was calculated for each public chain from normalized within-repertoire ranks of inferred template counts. A later analysis computed generation probabilities with a VDJ recombination model fitted to out-of-frame rearrangements, and checked the results against IGoR. In a later analysis, hypergeometric tests were used to score TCR-TCR, TCR-HLA and TCR-CMV co-occurrence, with a repertoire-size bias correction applied to TCR pairs. A later analysis estimated false discovery rates by permuting HLA or CMV assignments 20 times. In a later analysis, co-occurring TCRs were grouped using DBSCAN, with TCRdist sequence similarity added in when clustering inside HLA-allele-positive subsets. For co-occurrence clustering, repertoires with fewer than 30,000 or more than 120,000 public chains were excluded, along with five repertoires with anomalous nucleotide sharing. The clones in this table, taken by TCRdb from immuneACCESS, are in-frame only. Not every clone is retained; where verified, under half of the shortfall comes from an unresolved V gene, and the cause of the rest is unknown. V, J and clone size derive from that table, while D and trimming were established from the DNA sequence. A total of more than 130,000 clones appear in this sample, around 80% of them only once. The ten largest clones take up 6.8% of the sample.

In total, 630 or so healthy bone marrow donors made up the cohort. All cohort members were sampled while nominally healthy, although unrecorded immune exposures were likely present. The donor was CMV seropositive and belonged to the group of 250 to 300 seropositive cohort members. Every donor gave a peripheral blood sample, and the peripheral blood mononuclear cells from that sample were used for TCR beta sequencing. Genomic DNA extraction from the blood cell samples was performed with the Qiagen DNeasy Blood Extraction Kit. Looking up the germline V gene yields CDR1 LGHNA and CDR2 YNFKEQ. Deletion took 2 bases off V and 0 bases off J, with a span of 11 bases between the germline ends. The CDR3 covers 16 residues, taking in both the cysteine and the phenylalanine. Only CDR3 DNA is held: 48 bases, read in frame from base 1. Overall study results and their limits: The authors suggested that the approach could potentially be extended to other disease states and immunological phenotypes. A cluster of highly shared sequence variants was judged likely to represent a technical artifact of the sequencing pipeline. Seventeen rarely observed V segments, including chromosome 9 orphons, were excluded from the earlier analysis of about 500 of the donors because counts were too low. This cohort had only TCR beta chains sequenced, and the lack of alpha or paired-chain data limited which features could be detected. A further reported finding was that TCR beta sequences accurately predicted the HLA-A and HLA-B alleles for most subjects in the first cohort. At a false discovery rate of 0.05, a later analysis linked fewer than 20,000 TCR beta sequences to specific HLA alleles. Presence/absence analyses assumed roughly uniform sequencing depth across donors, an assumption that may not hold. In both the original and validation cohorts, the classifier was reported to diagnose cytomegalovirus status with high specificity and sensitivity. Broadly in line with IMGT annotations, most TCR beta V segments showed up in productive rearrangements about 87% or about 30% of the time in an earlier analysis of 450 to 750 of the donors. Compared with the roughly 700-donor mean, donors in an Asian-associated ancestry cluster had fewer N-insertions in productive TCRs, according to a later genetic analysis. Some IMGT-functional V segments, including TRBV6-2 and TRBV6-3, could not be distinguished by the 87-base-pair reads and were therefore excluded. Most TCR sequences were seen in very few donors, while some public TCRs were found in many individuals. In a later analysis, HLA-associated TCR beta chains were found to be more clonally expanded and to have lower generation probabilities than equally common non-associated chains. A few of the identified cytomegalovirus-associated TCR beta chains were confirmed in vitro to be specific for cytomegalovirus antigens. A later genetic analysis associated a missense DCLRE1C variant with V-gene and J-gene trimming of TCR beta chains, and an independent cohort replicated the association. In a later analysis, the rate of TCR association differed among HLA loci, with DRB1 alleles having the most associated TCRs and HLA-C alleles having the fewest. Because HLA typing was missing for some donors at each locus, association tests included only the typed subset. Strong co-occurrence of HLA alleles, especially DR and DQ, made assigning TCR associations to individual alleles difficult. A total of 150 or so TCR beta chains were listed by the study as associated with cytomegalovirus. In a later analysis, most CMV-associated TCR beta chains were found to appear HLA-restricted, with HLA associations seemingly driven largely by CMV exposure. A later analysis reported that several top co-occurrence clusters appeared linked to parvovirus B19, influenza, CMV and Epstein-Barr virus. Linkage disequilibrium might explain the correlated functional status among segregating V segments, but an unknown experimental factor could not be excluded. CMV serostatus was the only immune exposure information available for the cohort.

The source is a man aged 35 to 55 in good health and CMV-seropositive. The chain was built from TRBV4-2 and TRBJ1-3; the D gene cannot be resolved reliably. The specimen was PBMCs. The CDR3 region has the sequence CASSQSSWSSGNTIYF. The DNA sequence reads TGTGCCAGCAGCCAAAGTTCTTGGAGCTCTGGAAACACCATATATTTT.